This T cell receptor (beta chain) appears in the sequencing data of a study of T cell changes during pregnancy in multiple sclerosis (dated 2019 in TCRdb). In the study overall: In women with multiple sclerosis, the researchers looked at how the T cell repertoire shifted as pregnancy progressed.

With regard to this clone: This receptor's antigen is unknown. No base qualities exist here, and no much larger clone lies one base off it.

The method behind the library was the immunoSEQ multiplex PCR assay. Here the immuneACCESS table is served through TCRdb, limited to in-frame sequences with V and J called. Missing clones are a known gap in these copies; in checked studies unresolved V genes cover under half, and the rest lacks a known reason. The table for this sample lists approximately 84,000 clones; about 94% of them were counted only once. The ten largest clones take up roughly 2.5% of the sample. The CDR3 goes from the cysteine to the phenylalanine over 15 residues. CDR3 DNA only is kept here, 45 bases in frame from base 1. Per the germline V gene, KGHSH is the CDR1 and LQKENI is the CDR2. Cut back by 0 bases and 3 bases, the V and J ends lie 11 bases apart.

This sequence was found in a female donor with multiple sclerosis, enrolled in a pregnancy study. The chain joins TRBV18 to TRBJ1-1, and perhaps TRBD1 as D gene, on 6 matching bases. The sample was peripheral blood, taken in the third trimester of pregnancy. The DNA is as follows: TGTGCCAGCTCACCACCGGCAGGGGCCGACACTGAAGCTTTCTTT. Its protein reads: CASSPPAGADTEAFF.